The next 21 T cell receptor beta chains were all read from a single sample in a study of blood T cell repertoires in COVID-19. Some clones are missing from TCRdb's copy, which holds only in-frame ones; the method was immunoSEQ multiplex PCR. The data show about 280,000 clones, 80% to 90% seen once. The sequencing input was peripheral blood. These receptors came from a woman between 65 and 79 years old with acute or convalescent COVID-19.

The chain carries TRBV6-5 and TRBJ1-2; D gene unclear. Germline CDR1 is MNHEY and CDR2 is SVGAGI. Trimming took 7 bases from V and 2 from J, leaving 8 bases between them. The CDR3 extends over 12 amino acids. For the CDR3, the DNA is TGTGCCAGCAATAATCAGAACTATGGCTACACCTTC. Translation gives CASNNQNYGYTF.

The chain has TRBV19 and TRBJ1-1, with D possibly being TRBD1 (6 bases). The CDR3 spans 17 residues. V shed 1 base and J shed 1 base, with 16 bases lying between them. The germline V gene encodes CDR1 LNHDA and CDR2 SQIVND (reference sequence). CDR3 nucleotide sequence: TGTGCCAGTAGTATAGGAGGTGGGGACATCCCGAACACTGAAGCTTTCTTT. Its translation: CASSIGGGDIPNTEAFF.

V and J are TRBV3-1 (or the pseudogene TRBV3-2) and TRBJ2-7, with D tentatively TRBD1 (6 bases). Germline V lookup: CDR1 LGHDT, CDR2 YNNKEL (reference sequence). The CDR3 has 13 residues. Trimming cost V 4 bases and J 6 bases, with 13 bases left between them. The CDR3 nucleotides read TGTGCCAGCAGCCGATTACAGGGACGCGAGCAGTACTTC. This gives the protein CASSRLQGREQYF.

The chain couples TRBV5-1 to TRBJ1-2; D is undetermined. This CDR3 is 13 amino acids long. Germline CDR1 and CDR2: SGHRS and YFSETQ. The V and J ends lost 0 bases and 9 bases respectively, with 12 bases between them. CDR3 coding DNA: TGCGCCAGCAGCTTGGAATCGGGTTCCCGCTACACCTTC. This codes for CASSLESGSRYTF.

The chain links TRBV6-5 to TRBJ1-3, with D possibly TRBD1 on 6 matching bases. The V and J ends lost 4 bases and 10 bases respectively, with 20 bases between them. The CDR3 is 15 residues long. Looked up from germline, CDR1 is MNHEY and CDR2 is SVGAGI. This CDR3 is CASSFLGTSAGTIYF. CDR3 sequence (DNA): TGTGCCAGCAGTTTCCTCGGGACATCGGCAGGGACCATATATTTT.

The chain is built from TRBV28 and TRBJ1-5, with D possibly matching TRBD1 (5 bases). Germline assignment: CDR1 MDHEN and CDR2 SYDVKM. This CDR3 comprises 16 residues. V gave up 8 bases and J gave up 2 bases, with 19 bases separating them. CDR3 region: CASSSSQGNRNQPQHF. For the CDR3, the DNA is TGTGCCAGCTCCTCCAGCCAGGGCAATCGCAATCAGCCCCAGCATTTT.

On this clone itself: Its ends do not fully match the called genes, so a read error is possible. This chain connects TRBV2 to TRBJ2-7; D ambiguous. The CDR3 is 13 amino acids. Germline values: CDR1 SNHLY, CDR2 FYNNEI. The CDR3 coding sequence is TGTGCCGGCAGTCCTATGCATAACTACGAGCAGTACTTC. Translation gives CAGSPMHNYEQYF.

V gene TRBV18 combines with J gene TRBJ1-1; D unclear. This CDR3 has 12 amino acids. Germline V gives CDR1 KGHSH, CDR2 LQKENI. Trimming removed 6 bases from V and 3 bases from J, with 8 bases in between. In DNA form, the CDR3 reads TGTGCCAGCTCGTTCGGTGACACTGAAGCTTTCTTT. Its protein product is CASSFGDTEAFF.

The V gene is TRBV15, the J gene TRBJ1-5; no clear D gene. The CDR3 consists of 15 residues. Trimming shortened V by 0 bases and J by 6 bases, and 12 bases separated the two germline ends. Germline lookup yields CDR1 LNHNV and CDR2 YYDKDF (reference sequence). In DNA, the CDR3 is TGTGCCACCAGCAGAGATATCCTCCAGATTCAGCCCCAGCATTTT. It yields the protein CATSRDILQIQPQHF.

J is TRBJ1-1 and V is TRBV2; 9 nucleotides line up with TRBD1. After removal of 8 bases from V and 4 bases from J, the junction contained 8 bases not matched to a gene. Germline V gene sequence: CDR1 SNHLY, CDR2 FYNNEI. The CDR3 is 14 amino acids. CDR3 protein: CASQGQGGVTEAFF. The CDR3 bases are TGTGCCAGCCAGGGACAGGGCGGGGTCACTGAAGCTTTCTTT.

J is TRBJ2-3 and V is TRBV7-3; D gene unclear. CDR1 is SGHTA, CDR2 FQGTGA, per germline. Trimming left V 3 bases short and J 2 bases short, with 6 bases between. The CDR3 covers 13 residues. The chain's CDR3 is CASSFTHTDTQYF. For the CDR3, the DNA is TGTGCCAGCAGCTTCACACACACAGATACGCAGTATTTT.

The chain combines TRBV6-6 with TRBJ2-3; no firm D call. With 4 bases removed from V and 3 bases from J, the gap between germline ends came to 14 bases. Looked up from germline, CDR1 is MNHNY and CDR2 is SVGAGI (reference sequence). The CDR3 consists of 15 residues. The CDR3 coding sequence is TGTGCCAGCAGTTCGCCGACAAGGTTAACAGATACGCAGTATTTT. Protein: CASSSPTRLTDTQYF.

The chain joins TRBV5-1 to TRBJ2-7, with TRBD1 matching over 11 bases. Germline assignment: CDR1 SGHRS and CDR2 YFSETQ. V lost 4 bases, J lost 6 bases, and 6 bases stayed unmatched. The CDR3 is 14 residues long. CDR3: CASSPGTGGLEQYF. The CDR3 coding sequence is TGCGCCAGCAGCCCCGGGACAGGGGGGCTCGAGCAGTACTTC.

V and J are TRBV28 and TRBJ2-5; possibly TRBD1 for D (7 bases). The CDR3 sequence is 14 residues long. The germline gives CDR1 MDHEN, CDR2 SYDVKM. Trimming left V 3 bases short and J 5 bases short, with 13 bases between. CDR3 in amino acids: CASSLTGRFETQYF. The CDR3 nucleotides are TGTGCCAGCAGTTTGACAGGGAGGTTTGAGACCCAGTACTTC.

The chain uses TRBV18 and TRBJ1-6, with D possibly being TRBD1 (5 bases). V lost 3 bases, J lost 10 bases, and 13 bases lay in between. The CDR3 consists of 14 residues. The germline CDR1 and CDR2 sequences are KGHSH and LQKENI. The CDR3 bases are TGTGCCAGCTCACCTACCGGAGGGGACTCACCCCTCCACTTT. The encoded protein is CASSPTGGDSPLHF.

The V and J genes are TRBV14 and TRBJ1-3, with D hard to call. V was shortened by 3 bases and J by 2 bases, with 14 bases between the two germline ends. This CDR3 has 16 residues. Looked up from germline, CDR1 is SGHDN and CDR2 is FVKESK. This CDR3 is CASSHAAPRAGNTIYF. CDR3 bases: TGTGCCAGCAGCCATGCCGCCCCCCGGGCTGGAAACACCATATATTTT.

As to this clone: Other DNA sequences of this sample code for an identical CDR3. The J gene is TRBJ1-6, the V gene TRBV18; 11 nucleotides match TRBD1. The germline V gene encodes CDR1 KGHSH and CDR2 LQKENI. The CDR3 is made up of 14 amino acids. Trimming removed 6 bases from V and 8 bases from J; junction bases left unmatched: 3. The CDR3 sequence: CASSPGQGDSPLHF. CDR3 nucleotide sequence: TGTGCCAGCTCCCCGGGACAGGGGGATTCACCCCTCCACTTT. Full variable domain (outside the CDR3, taken from reference TRBV18 and TRBJ1-6): NAGVMQNPRHLVRRRGQEARLRCSPMKGHSHVYWYRQLPEEGLKFMVYLQKENIIDESGMPKERFSAEFPKEGPSILRIQQVVRGDSAAYFCASSPGQGDSPLHFGNGTRLTVT.

This chain connects TRBV27 to TRBJ1-2; D not certain. This CDR3 is 13 amino acids long. CDR1 MNHEY and CDR2 SMNVEV come from the germline V gene (reference sequence). Between the trimmed V and J ends, which lost 2 bases and 6 bases, there was a span of 10 bases. The CDR3 DNA reads as TGTGCCAGCAGTTTACAAGAGAATCATGGCTACACCTTC. Residues: CASSLQENHGYTF.

The V and J genes are TRBV6-5 and TRBJ2-7; D is perhaps TRBD2 (5 bases). CDR1 is MNHEY and CDR2 is SVGAGI in the germline V gene. The CDR3 length is 14 residues. V was shortened by 7 bases and J by 6 bases, with 19 bases between the two germline ends. The CDR3 protein is CASTRTPVSGEQYF. The CDR3 coding sequence is TGTGCCAGCACCCGGACTCCTGTCAGCGGCGAGCAGTACTTC.

As concerns this clone: This sample includes further DNA sequences coding for the same CDR3. The genes are TRBV3-1 (or the pseudogene TRBV3-2) and TRBJ2-3; TRBD2 matches 11 bases. Trimming at V came to 0 bases and at J to 3 bases, leaving 2 bases not matched to a gene. Germline values: CDR1 LGHDT, CDR2 YNNKEL (reference sequence). CDR3 length: 16 amino acids. The CDR3 here is CASSQDLAGGTDTQYF. CDR3 in DNA: TGTGCCAGCAGCCAAGACTTAGCGGGGGGGACAGATACGCAGTATTTT.

The rearrangement joins TRBV19 to TRBJ2-5, with 7 nucleotides matching TRBD1. CDR3 length: 15 residues. V lost 4 bases, J lost 2 bases, and 7 bases stayed unmatched. Germline CDR1 is LNHDA and CDR2 is SQIVND (reference sequence). This chain's CDR3 is CASSTGTEFQETQYF. CDR3 coding DNA: TGTGCCAGTAGTACCGGGACAGAGTTTCAAGAGACCCAGTACTTC.